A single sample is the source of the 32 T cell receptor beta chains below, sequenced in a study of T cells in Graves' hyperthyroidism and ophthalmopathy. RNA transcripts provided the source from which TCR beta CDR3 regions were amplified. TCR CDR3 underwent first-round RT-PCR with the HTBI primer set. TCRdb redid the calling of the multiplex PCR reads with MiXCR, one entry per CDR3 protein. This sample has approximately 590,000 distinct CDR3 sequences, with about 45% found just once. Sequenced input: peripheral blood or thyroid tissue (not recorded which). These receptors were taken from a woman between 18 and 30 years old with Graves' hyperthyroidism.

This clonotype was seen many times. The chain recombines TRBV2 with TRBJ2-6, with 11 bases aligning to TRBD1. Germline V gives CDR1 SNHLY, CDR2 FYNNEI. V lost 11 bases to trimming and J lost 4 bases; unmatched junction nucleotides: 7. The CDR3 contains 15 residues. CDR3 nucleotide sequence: TGTGCCCGTGGACAGGGGGCGCCCGGGGCCAACGTCCTGACTTTC. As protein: CARGQGAPGANVLTF.

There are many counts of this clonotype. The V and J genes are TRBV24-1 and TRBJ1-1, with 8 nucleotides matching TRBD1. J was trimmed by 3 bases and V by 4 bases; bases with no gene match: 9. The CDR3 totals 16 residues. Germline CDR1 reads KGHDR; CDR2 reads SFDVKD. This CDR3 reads CATSESPGQEYTEAFF. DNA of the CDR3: TGTGCCACCAGTGAATCACCGGGACAGGAGTACACTGAAGCTTTCTTT.

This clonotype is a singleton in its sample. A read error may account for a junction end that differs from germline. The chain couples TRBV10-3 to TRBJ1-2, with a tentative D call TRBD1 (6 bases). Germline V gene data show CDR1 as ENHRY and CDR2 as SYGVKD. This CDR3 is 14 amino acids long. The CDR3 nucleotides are TGTGCCAGCAGTTTAGCACAGGGCCACTATGGCTACACCTTC. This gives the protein CASSLAQGHYGYTF.

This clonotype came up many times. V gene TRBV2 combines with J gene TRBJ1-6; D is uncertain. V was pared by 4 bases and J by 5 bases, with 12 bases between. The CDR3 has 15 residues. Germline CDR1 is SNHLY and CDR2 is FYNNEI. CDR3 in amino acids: CASSAAGRNNSPLHF. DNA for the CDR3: TGTGCCAGCAGTGCAGCGGGGAGGAATAATTCACCCCTCCACTTT. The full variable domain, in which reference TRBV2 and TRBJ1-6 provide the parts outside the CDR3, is EPEVTQTPSHQVTQMGQEVILRCVPISNHLYFYWYRQILGQKVEFLVSFYNNEISEKSEIFDDQFSVERPDGSNFTLKIRSTKLEDSAMYFCASSAAGRNNSPLHFGNGTRLTVT.

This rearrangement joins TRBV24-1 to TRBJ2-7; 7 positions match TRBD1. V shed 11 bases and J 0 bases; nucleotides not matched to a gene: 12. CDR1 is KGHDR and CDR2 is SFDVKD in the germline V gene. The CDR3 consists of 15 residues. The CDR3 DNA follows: TGTGCCAGCAGCATCTCCGGGACAGCCTCCTACGAGCAGTACTTC. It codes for CASSISGTASYEQYF.

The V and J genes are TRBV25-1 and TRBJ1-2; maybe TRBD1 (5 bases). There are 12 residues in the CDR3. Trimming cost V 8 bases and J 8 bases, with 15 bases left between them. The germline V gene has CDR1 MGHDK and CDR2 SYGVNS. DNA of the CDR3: TGTGCCAGCGTAGAAGGGGTACGCGGCTACACCTTC. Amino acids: CASVEGVRGYTF.

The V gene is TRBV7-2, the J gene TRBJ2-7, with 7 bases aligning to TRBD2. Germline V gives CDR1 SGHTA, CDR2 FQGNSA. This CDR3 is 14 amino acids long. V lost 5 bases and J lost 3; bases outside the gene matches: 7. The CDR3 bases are TGTGCCAGCAGCCCCTTGGGGGGGGTCTACGAGCAGTACTTC. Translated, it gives CASSPLGGVYEQYF.

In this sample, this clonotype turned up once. CDR3 DNA sequence: TGCAGTGCTAGAGTAATCACAGATACGCAGTATTTT. Amino acids: CSARVITDTQYF. This chain joins TRBV20-1 and TRBJ2-3; D gene uncertain. Trimming stripped 1 base from V and 2 bases from J, with 4 bases between. The CDR3 consists of 12 residues. CDR1 is DFQATT, CDR2 SNEGSKA, per germline (reference sequence).

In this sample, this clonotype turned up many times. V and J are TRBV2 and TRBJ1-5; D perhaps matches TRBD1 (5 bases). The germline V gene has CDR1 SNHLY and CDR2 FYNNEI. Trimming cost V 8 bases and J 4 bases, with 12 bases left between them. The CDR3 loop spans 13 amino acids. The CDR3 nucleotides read TGTGCCAGCGGACATTCGTTAAATCAGCCCCAGCATTTT. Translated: CASGHSLNQPQHF.

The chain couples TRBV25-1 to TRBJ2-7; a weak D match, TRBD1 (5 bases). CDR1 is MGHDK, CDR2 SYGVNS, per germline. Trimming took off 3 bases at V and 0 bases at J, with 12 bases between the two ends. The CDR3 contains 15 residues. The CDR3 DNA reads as TGTGCCAGCAGTGAGAAGGGGCTAAGCTCCTACGAGCAGTACTTC. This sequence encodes CASSEKGLSSYEQYF.

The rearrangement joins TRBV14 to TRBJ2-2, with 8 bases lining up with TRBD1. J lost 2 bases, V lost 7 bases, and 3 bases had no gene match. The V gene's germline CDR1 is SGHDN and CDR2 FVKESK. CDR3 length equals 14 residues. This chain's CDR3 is CASMGQANTGELFF. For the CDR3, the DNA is TGTGCCAGCATGGGACAGGCCAACACCGGGGAGCTGTTTTTT. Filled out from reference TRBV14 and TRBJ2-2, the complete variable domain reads EAGVTQFPSHSVIEKGQTVTLRCDPISGHDNLYWYRRVMGKEIKFLLHFVKESKQDESGMPNNRFLAERTGGTYSTLKVQPAELEDSGVYFCASMGQANTGELFFGEGSRLTVL.

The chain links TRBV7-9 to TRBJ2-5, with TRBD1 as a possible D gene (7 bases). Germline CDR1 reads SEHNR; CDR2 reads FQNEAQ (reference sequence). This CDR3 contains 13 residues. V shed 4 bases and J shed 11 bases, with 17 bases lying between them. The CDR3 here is CASSSGTEGGQYF. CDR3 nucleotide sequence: TGTGCCAGCAGCTCCGGGACAGAGGGGGGTCAGTACTTC.

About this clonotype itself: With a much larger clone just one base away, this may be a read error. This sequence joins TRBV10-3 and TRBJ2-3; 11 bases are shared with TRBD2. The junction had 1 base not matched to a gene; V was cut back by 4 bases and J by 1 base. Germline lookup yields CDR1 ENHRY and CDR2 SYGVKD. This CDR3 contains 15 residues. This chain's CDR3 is CAISAGLAGTDTQYF. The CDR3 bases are TGTGCCATCAGTGCGGGACTAGCGGGCACAGATACGCAGTATTTT.

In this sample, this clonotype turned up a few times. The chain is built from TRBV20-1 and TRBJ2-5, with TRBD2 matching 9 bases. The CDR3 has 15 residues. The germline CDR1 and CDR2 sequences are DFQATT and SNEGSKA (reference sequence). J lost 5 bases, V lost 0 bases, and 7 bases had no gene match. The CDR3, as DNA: TGCAGTGCTAGAGATGGCCTAGCGGGACGGGAGACCCAGTACTTC. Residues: CSARDGLAGRETQYF.

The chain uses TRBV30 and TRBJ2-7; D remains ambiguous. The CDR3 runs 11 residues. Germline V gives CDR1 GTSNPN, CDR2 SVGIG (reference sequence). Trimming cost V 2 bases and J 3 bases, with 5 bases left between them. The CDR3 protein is CAWSKGYEQYF. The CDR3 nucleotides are TGTGCCTGGAGTAAGGGCTACGAGCAGTACTTC.

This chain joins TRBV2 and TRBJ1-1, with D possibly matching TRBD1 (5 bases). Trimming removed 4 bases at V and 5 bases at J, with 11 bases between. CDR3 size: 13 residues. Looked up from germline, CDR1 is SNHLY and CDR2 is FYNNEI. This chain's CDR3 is CASSVRQKTEAFF. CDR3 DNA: TGTGCCAGCAGTGTCCGACAGAAGACTGAAGCTTTCTTT.

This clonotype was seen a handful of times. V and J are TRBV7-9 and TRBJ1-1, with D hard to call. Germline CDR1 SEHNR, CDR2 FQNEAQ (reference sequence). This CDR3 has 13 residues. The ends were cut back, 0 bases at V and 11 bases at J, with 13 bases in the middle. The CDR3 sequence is CASSLAELLGAFF. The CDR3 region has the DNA TGTGCCAGCAGCTTAGCAGAACTCCTTGGGGCTTTCTTT.

The CDR3 reads CAISESGGTEAETQYF. The CDR3, as DNA: TGTGCCATCAGTGAGTCCGGGGGGACTGAAGCGGAGACCCAGTACTTC. V gene TRBV10-3 combines with J gene TRBJ2-5, with TRBD2 identical over 7 bases. There are 16 residues in the CDR3. Germline V gene data show CDR1 as ENHRY and CDR2 as SYGVKD. V lost 0 bases, J lost 5 bases, and 9 bases stayed unmatched.

The CDR3 loop reads CASSWIRGYTF. CDR3 in DNA: TGTGCCAGCAGTTGGATCAGGGGCTACACCTTC. The chain joins TRBV6-5 to TRBJ1-2, with D hard to call. Per germline, CDR1 MNHEY and CDR2 SVGAGI. This CDR3 contains 11 residues. V was trimmed by 4 bases and J by 8 bases, leaving 8 bases between them.

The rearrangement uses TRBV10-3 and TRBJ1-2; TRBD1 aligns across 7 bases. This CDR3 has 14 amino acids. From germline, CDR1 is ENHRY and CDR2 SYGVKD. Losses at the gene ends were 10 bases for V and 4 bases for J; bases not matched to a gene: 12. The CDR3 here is CASTPGTVGYGYTF. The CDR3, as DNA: TGTGCCAGCACCCCCGGGACAGTGGGCTATGGCTACACCTTC.

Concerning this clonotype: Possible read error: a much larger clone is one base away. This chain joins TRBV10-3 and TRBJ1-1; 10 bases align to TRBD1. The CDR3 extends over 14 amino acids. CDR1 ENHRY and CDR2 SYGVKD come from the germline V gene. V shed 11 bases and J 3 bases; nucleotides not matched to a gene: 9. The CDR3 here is CAVNSDRGDTEAFF. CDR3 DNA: TGTGCCGTCAATTCGGACAGGGGGGACACTGAAGCTTTCTTT.

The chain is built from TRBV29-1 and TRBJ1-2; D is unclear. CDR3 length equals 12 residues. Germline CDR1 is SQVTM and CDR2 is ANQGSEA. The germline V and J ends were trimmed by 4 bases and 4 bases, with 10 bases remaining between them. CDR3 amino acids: CSVVEGGYGYTF. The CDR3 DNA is TGCAGCGTTGTCGAAGGAGGCTATGGCTACACCTTC.

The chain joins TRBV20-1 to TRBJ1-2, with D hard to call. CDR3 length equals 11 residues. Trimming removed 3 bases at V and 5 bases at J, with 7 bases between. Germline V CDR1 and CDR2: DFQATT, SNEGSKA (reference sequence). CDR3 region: CSASTKYGYTF. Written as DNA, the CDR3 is TGCAGTGCTAGTACAAAATATGGCTACACCTTC.

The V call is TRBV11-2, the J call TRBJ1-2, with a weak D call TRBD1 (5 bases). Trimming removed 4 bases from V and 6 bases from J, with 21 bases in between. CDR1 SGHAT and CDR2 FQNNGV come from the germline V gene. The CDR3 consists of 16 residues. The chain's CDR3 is CASSSPPQAPGHGYTF. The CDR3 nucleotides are TGTGCCAGCAGCTCCCCCCCACAGGCTCCGGGGCATGGCTACACCTTC.

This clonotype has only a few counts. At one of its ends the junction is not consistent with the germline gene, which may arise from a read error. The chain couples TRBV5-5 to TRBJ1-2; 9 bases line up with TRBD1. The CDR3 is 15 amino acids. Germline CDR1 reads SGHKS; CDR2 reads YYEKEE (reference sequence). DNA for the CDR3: TGCGCCAGCAGCCGAGAGGCGACAGGGGGCTATGGCTACACCTTC. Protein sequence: CASSREATGGYGYTF.

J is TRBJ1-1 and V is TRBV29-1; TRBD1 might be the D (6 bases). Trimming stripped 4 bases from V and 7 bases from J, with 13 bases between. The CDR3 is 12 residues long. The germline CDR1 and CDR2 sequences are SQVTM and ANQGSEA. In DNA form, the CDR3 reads TGCAGCGTTGCGGGAGGGGGGCATGAAGCTTTCTTT. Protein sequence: CSVAGGGHEAFF.

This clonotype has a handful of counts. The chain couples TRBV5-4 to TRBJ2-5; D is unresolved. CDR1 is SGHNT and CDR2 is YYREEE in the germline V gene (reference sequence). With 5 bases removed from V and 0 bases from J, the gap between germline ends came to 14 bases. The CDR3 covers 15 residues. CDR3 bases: TGTGCCAGCAGTGATGACGGAACCTACCAAGAGACCCAGTACTTC. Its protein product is CASSDDGTYQETQYF.

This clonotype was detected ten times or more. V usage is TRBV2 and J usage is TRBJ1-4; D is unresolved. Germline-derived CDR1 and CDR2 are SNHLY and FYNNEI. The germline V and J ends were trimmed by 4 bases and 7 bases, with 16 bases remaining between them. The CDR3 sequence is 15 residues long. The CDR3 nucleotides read TGTGCCAGCAGTGGAACGAGTGTGCGGGGTGAAAAACTGTTTTTT. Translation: CASSGTSVRGEKLFF.

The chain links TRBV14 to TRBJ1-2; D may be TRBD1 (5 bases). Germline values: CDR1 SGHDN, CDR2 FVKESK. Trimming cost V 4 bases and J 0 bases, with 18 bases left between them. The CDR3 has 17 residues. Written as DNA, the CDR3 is TGTGCCAGCAGCCCGTCTCACCGGGACGGAACTAACTATGGCTACACCTTC. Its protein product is CASSPSHRDGTNYGYTF.

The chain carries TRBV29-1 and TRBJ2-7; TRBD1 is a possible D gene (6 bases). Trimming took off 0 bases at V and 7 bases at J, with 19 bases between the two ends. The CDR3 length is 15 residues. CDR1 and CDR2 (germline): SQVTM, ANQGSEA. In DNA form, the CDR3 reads TGCAGCGTTGAAGAGGGCCAGGGGAGTCTGTGGGAGCAGTACTTC. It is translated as CSVEEGQGSLWEQYF.

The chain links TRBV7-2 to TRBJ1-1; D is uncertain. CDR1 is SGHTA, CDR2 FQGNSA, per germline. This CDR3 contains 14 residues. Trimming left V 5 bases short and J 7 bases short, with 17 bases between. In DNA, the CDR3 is TGTGCCAGCAGCCCCGCCGTCGAGGGCGATGAAGCTTTCTTT. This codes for CASSPAVEGDEAFF.

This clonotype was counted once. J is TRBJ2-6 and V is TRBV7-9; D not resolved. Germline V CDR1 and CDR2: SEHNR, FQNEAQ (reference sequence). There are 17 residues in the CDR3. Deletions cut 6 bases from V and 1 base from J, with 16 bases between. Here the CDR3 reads CASSDPLGKSGANVLTF. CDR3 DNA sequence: TGTGCCAGCAGTGACCCCCTGGGGAAATCTGGGGCCAACGTCCTGACTTTC.